The present T cell receptor beta chain was sequenced within a study of T cell responses to AZD1222 COVID-19 vaccine. About this clone: The antigen remains undetermined.

Sequencing used immunoSEQ multiplex PCR; TCRdb keeps in-frame clones, though not all of them. The table has over 150,000 clones, 93% seen once; the top ten hold 1%. Germline CDR1 is MNHNS and CDR2 is SASEGT. The V gene lost 3 bases and the J gene lost 4 bases, with 10 bases spanning the gap. The CDR3 has 14 residues. Points from the study as a whole: Most donors were white British, females outnumbered males, and clonal diversity was possibly underestimated. Samples come after the peak T cell response, not at day 14. The study identified only a handful of AZD1222 recipients as seropositive at baseline.

Second doses that came at about 4 or about 12 weeks were put together. The chain uses TRBV6-1 and TRBJ2-1; D unclear. The TCR was taken from an adult who received the AZD1222 COVID-19 vaccine. Sequenced material: peripheral blood, taken 28 days after the second AZD1222 dose. The CDR3, as DNA: TGTGCCAGCAGTGAGCGCGGTCGGTACAATGAGCAGTTCTTC. Its protein is CASSERGRYNEQFF.